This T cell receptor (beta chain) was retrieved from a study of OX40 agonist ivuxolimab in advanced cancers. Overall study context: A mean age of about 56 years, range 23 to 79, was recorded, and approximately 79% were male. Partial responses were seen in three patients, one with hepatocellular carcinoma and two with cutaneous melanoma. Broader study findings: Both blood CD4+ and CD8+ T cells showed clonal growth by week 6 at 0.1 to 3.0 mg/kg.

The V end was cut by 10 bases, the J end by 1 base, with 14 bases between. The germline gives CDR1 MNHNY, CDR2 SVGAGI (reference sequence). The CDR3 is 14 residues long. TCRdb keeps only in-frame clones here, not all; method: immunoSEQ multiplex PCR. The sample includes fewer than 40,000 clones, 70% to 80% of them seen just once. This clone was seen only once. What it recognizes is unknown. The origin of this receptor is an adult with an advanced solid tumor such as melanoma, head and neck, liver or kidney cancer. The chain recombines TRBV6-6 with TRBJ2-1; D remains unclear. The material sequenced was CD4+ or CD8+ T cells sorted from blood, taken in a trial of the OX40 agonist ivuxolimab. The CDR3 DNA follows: TGTGCCACCGTTCCATCGGGTTCCTACAATGAGCAGTTCTTC. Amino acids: CATVPSGSYNEQFF.